These 13 T cell receptor beta chains share one sample of origin, sequenced in a study of tumor-infiltrating lymphocytes in primary liver carcinoma. With around 520 ng total RNA as template and a constant-region primer, TCR beta cDNA was made. Slightly modified ARM-PCR with three nested multiplex PCR rounds yielded TCR beta libraries. Rounds one and two of PCR, each of roughly 10 cycles, were primed with TRBV1-TRBV30 forward primers and a C-beta reverse primer. TCRdb reprocessed the multiplex PCR reads via MiXCR and lists one record per CDR3 protein. Among 70,000 to 95,000 distinct CDR3 sequences listed, roughly three quarters were seen once. It was from 20-30 mg of unsorted bulk tissue that RNA and DNA were co-extracted. Source material: liver tumor tissue from sampling region 4. Subset: tumor region T4, right-lateral pole. The receptors stem from a man aged 40-55 years with primary liver carcinoma and hepatitis B virus infection.

This clonotype has at least ten counts. The chain couples TRBV5-1 to TRBJ2-7, with 8 bases identical to TRBD2. Germline loops: CDR1 SGHRS, CDR2 YFSETQ. The CDR3 has 16 amino acids. After removal of 0 bases from V and 6 bases from J, the junction contained 11 bases not matched to a gene. CDR3: CASSLESGLAGGEQYF. CDR3 DNA: TGCGCCAGCAGCTTGGAGTCAGGGCTAGCGGGCGGCGAGCAGTACTTC.

This clonotype was seen repeatedly, ten times or more. The chain joins TRBV30 to TRBJ2-1; D may match TRBD1 or TRBD2 (5 bases each). The germline V and J ends were trimmed by 3 bases and 10 bases, with 13 bases remaining between them. Looked up from germline, CDR1 is GTSNPN and CDR2 is SVGIG (reference sequence). CDR3 length: 12 residues. CDR3 protein: CAWSPRGWEQFF. The CDR3 region has the DNA TGTGCCTGGAGCCCGAGGGGTTGGGAGCAGTTCTTC.

The CDR3 DNA is TGTGCCAGTAGTTGGGGACAGACCAGCAATCAGCCCCAGCATTTT. It encodes CASSWGQTSNQPQHF. This sequence joins TRBV19 and TRBJ1-5; 7 bases align to TRBD1. From germline, CDR1 is LNHDA and CDR2 SQIVND (reference sequence). This CDR3 has 15 residues. V gave up 5 bases and J gave up 1 base; unmatched junction bases: 5.

Regarding this clonotype: With a much larger clone just one base away, this may be a read error. This chain connects TRBV7-9 to TRBJ2-7; D perhaps matches TRBD2 (6 bases). The CDR3 runs to 14 residues. Germline V gives CDR1 SEHNR, CDR2 FQNEAQ (reference sequence). V lost 4 bases to trimming and J lost 3 bases, with 13 bases between them. CDR3 sequence (DNA): TGTGCCAGCAGCTCGGGAGTAGCAGACTACGAGCAGTACTTC. This sequence encodes CASSSGVADYEQYF.

This clonotype has a single count. The junction does not match germline at one end; this may be a read error. The rearrangement joins TRBV29-1 to TRBJ2-1; D is unclear. The CDR3 has 11 residues. Germline lookup yields CDR1 SQVTM and CDR2 ANQGSEA. DNA of the CDR3: TGCAGCGTTGAAGGTGACAATGAGCCGTTCTTC. Its protein product is CSVEGDNEPFF.

Note on this clonotype: At one boundary the junction diverges from the germline segment, which might be a read error. V and J are TRBV11-2 and TRBJ2-3, with 8 bases that match TRBD1. The CDR3 is made up of 18 amino acids. Germline CDR1 and CDR2: SGHAT and FQNNGV. Here the CDR3 DNA reads TGTGCAAGCAGCTTTTCCCCTAGGACAGGGATTTACGCAGATACGCAGTATTTT. Translation gives CASSFSPRTGIYADTQYF.

To note about this clonotype: The conserved closing phenylalanine or tryptophan is absent in this CDR3, likely reflecting a read error. The chain employs TRBV6-1 and TRBJ2-3; 11 bases are a match to TRBD2. Per germline, CDR1 MNHNS and CDR2 SASEGT. The CDR3 runs to 15 residues. The CDR3 loop reads CVSSELAGETDTQYL. CDR3 coding DNA: TGTGTCAGCAGTGAACTAGCGGGAGAGACAGATACGCAGTATCTT.

This clonotype appeared many times. This rearrangement joins TRBV10-2 to TRBJ1-5; TRBD1 matches at 7 bases. From germline, CDR1 is WSHSY and CDR2 SAAADI. CDR3 size: 16 residues. With 9 bases clipped from V and 5 bases from J, the junction kept 16 bases outside the gene matches. The CDR3 is CASTRSLQGNYQPQHF. CDR3 coding DNA: TGCGCCAGTACCCGTTCGTTACAGGGGAACTATCAGCCCCAGCATTTT.

Concerning this clonotype itself: This may be a read error, as it is one base from a much larger clone. The rearrangement uses TRBV7-9 and TRBJ2-1; 8 bases are shared with TRBD2. CDR3 length: 14 amino acids. V shed 2 bases and J 8 bases; nucleotides not matched to a gene: 5. CDR1 is SEHNR and CDR2 is FQNEAQ in the germline V gene (reference sequence). CDR3: CASSLIAGSDEQFF. The CDR3, as DNA: TGTGCCAGCAGCTTAATAGCGGGATCCGATGAGCAGTTCTTC.

This clonotype came up once. An end of the junction differs from the germline gene, which may be a read error. The chain uses TRBV29-1 and TRBJ2-2, with TRBD2 as a possible D gene (5 bases). This CDR3 is 13 amino acids long. Germline assignment: CDR1 SQVTM and CDR2 ANQGSEA. CDR3 in amino acids: CSAWRVNTGEPSF. CDR3 nucleotide sequence: TGCAGTGCGTGGCGAGTAAACACCGGGGAGCCGTCTTTT.

As regards this clonotype: One end of the junction fails to match germline, which may point to a read error. This chain connects TRBV6-5 to TRBJ2-6; D is perhaps TRBD1 (5 bases). The CDR3 is made up of 12 amino acids. In germline, CDR1 is MNHEY, CDR2 SVGAGI. Here the CDR3 DNA reads TGTACCAGCAGTCCTGGGGCCAACGTCCTGAGTTTC. This encodes CTSSPGANVLSF.

Worth noting for this clonotype: One junction end does not reproduce the germline sequence, and a read error may be involved. This rearrangement joins TRBV12-3 or TRBV12-4 to TRBJ2-7, with 9 positions matching TRBD1. CDR3 length: 13 amino acids. CDR3 sequence: CASSQQGAAVQYF. CDR3 DNA sequence: TGCGCCAGCAGTCAACAGGGGGCTGCCGTGCAGTACTTC.

Note on this clonotype: This likely comes from a read error, as the CDR3 has no conserved phenylalanine or tryptophan at its end. The chain employs TRBV6-1 and TRBJ1-5; D remains ambiguous. Trimming removed 7 bases from V and 5 bases from J, with 18 bases in between. The CDR3 sequence is 15 residues long. Per the germline V gene, CDR1 is MNHNS and CDR2 is SASEGT. Here the CDR3 DNA reads TGTGCCAGCAATTCAGGCGCCGGCCCTGATCAGCCCCAGCATTAT. Translating it yields CASNSGAGPDQPQHY.